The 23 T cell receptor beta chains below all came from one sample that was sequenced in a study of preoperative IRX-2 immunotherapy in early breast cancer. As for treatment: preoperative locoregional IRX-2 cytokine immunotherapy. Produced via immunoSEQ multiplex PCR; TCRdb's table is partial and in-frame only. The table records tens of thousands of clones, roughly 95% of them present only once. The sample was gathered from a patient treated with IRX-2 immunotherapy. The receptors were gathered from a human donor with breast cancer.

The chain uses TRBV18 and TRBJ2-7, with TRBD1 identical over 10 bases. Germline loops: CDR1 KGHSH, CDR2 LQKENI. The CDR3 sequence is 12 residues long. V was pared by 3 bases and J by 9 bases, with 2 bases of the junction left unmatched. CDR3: CASSPDRGRQYF. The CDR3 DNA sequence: TGTGCCAGCTCACCCGACAGGGGGCGGCAGTACTTC.

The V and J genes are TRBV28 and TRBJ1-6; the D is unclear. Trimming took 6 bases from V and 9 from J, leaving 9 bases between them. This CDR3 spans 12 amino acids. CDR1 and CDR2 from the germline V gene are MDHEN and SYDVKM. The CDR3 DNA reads TGTGCCAGCAGGGTTCGGAGTTCACCCCTCCACTTT. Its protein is CASRVRSSPLHF.

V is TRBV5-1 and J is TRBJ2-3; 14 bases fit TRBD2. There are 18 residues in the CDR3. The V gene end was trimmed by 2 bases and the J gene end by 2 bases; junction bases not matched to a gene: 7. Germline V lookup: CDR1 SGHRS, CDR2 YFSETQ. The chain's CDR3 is CASSLYGLAGGPTDTQYF. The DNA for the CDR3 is TGCGCCAGCAGCTTATACGGACTAGCGGGGGGCCCCACAGATACGCAGTATTTT.

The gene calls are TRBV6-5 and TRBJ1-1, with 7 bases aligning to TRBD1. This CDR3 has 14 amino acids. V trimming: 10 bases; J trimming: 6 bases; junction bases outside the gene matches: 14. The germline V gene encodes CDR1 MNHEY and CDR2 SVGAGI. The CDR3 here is CATRAGRGSAEAFF. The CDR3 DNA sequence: TGTGCCACCAGGGCCGGCAGGGGGTCCGCTGAAGCTTTCTTT.

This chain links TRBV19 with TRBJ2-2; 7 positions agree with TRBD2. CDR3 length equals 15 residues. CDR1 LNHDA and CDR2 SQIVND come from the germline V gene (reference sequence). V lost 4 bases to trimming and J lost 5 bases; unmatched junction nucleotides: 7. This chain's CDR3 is CASSSSGTGTGELFF. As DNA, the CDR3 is TGTGCCAGTAGTAGCAGCGGGACTGGAACCGGGGAGCTGTTTTTT.

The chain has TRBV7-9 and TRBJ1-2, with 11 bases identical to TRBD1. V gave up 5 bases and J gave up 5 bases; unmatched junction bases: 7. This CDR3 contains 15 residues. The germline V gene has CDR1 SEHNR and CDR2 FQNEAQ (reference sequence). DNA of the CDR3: TGTGCCAGCAGCGTACTAGGGGACAGGGGGTATGGCTACACCTTC. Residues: CASSVLGDRGYGYTF.

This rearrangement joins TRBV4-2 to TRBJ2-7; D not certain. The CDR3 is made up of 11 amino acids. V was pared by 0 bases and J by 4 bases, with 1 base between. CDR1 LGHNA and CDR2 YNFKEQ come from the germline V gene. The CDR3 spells CASSQEYEQYF. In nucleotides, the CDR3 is TGTGCCAGCAGCCAAGAGTACGAGCAGTACTTC.

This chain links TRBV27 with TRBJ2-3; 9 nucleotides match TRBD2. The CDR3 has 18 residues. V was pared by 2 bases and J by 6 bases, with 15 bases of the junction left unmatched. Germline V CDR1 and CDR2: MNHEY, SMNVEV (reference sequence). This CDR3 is CASSLIPAGGRAGDTQYF. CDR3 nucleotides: TGTGCCAGCAGTTTAATCCCCGCGGGCGGGAGGGCCGGTGATACGCAGTATTTT.

This CDR3 reads CASSRTRNRYEQYF. The CDR3 nucleotides read TGTGCCAGCAGCCGCACTAGGAATCGGTACGAGCAGTACTTC. The chain uses TRBV6-5 and TRBJ2-7; a weak D match, TRBD2 (5 bases). CDR1 is MNHEY, CDR2 SVGAGI, per germline. V lost 6 bases, J lost 4 bases, and 16 bases lay in between. This CDR3 is built from 14 residues.

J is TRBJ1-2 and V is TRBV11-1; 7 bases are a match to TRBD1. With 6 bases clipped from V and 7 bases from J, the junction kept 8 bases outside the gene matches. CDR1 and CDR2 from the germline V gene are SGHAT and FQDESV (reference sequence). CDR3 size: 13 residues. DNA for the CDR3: TGTGCCAGCAGTTTTACAGGGGTTGGTGGCTACACCTTC. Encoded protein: CASSFTGVGGYTF.

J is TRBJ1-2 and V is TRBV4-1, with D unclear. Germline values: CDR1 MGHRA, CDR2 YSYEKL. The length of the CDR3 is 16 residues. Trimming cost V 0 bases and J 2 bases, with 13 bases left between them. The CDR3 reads CASSQESRRSNYGYTF. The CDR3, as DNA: TGCGCCAGCAGCCAAGAAAGTCGCAGGTCGAACTATGGCTACACCTTC.

CDR3 residues: CASSRAPGNEQFF. CDR3 DNA: TGTGCCAGCAGCCGGGCCCCAGGGAATGAGCAGTTCTTC. The chain carries TRBV5-6 and TRBJ2-1; D possibly corresponds to TRBD1 (5 bases). This CDR3 is built from 13 residues. Trimming stripped 4 bases from V and 7 bases from J, with 12 bases between. The germline V gene has CDR1 SGHDT and CDR2 YYEEEE.

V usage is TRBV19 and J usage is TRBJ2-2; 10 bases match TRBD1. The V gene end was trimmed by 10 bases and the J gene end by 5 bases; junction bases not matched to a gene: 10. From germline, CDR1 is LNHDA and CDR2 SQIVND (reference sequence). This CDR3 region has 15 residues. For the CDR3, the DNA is TGTGCCACCGACAGGGGGCTAGTGAATACCGGGGAGCTGTTTTTT. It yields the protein CATDRGLVNTGELFF.

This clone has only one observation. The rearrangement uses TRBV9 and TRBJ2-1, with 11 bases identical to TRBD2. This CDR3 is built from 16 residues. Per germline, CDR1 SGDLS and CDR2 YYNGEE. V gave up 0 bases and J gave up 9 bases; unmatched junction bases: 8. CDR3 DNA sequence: TGTGCCAGCAGCGTAGTCCCTAGCGGGGGGAGAGTTGAGCAGTTCTTC. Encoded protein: CASSVVPSGGRVEQFF. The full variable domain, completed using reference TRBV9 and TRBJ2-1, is DSGVTQTPKHLITATGQRVTLRCSPRSGDLSVYWYQQSLDQGLQFLIQYYNGEERAKGNILERFSAQQFPDLHSELNLSSLELGDSALYFCASSVVPSGGRVEQFFGPGTRLTVL.

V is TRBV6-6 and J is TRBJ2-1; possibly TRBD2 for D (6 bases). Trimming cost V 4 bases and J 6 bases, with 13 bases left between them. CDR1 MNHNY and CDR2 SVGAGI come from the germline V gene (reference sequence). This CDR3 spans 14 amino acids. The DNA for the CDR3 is TGTGCCAGCAGTTCCCGGGGGATTCTCAATGAGCAGTTCTTC. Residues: CASSSRGILNEQFF.

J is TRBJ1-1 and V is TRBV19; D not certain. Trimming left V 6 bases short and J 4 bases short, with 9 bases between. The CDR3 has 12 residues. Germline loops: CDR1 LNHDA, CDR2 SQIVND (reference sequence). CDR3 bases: TGTGCCAGTAGGATCGGACCCACTGAAGCTTTCTTT. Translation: CASRIGPTEAFF.

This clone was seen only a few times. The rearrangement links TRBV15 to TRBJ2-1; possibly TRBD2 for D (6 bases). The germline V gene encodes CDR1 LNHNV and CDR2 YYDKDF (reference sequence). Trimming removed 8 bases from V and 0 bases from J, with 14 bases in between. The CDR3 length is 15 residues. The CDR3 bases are TGTGCCACCTCTCCGGGAGCGACCTCCTACAATGAGCAGTTCTTC. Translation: CATSPGATSYNEQFF.

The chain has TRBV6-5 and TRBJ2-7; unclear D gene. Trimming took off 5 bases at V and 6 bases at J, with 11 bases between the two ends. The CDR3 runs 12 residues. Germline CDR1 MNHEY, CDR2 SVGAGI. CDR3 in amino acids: CASSRMNGEQYF. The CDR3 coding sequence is TGTGCCAGCAGTCGAATGAACGGCGAGCAGTACTTC.

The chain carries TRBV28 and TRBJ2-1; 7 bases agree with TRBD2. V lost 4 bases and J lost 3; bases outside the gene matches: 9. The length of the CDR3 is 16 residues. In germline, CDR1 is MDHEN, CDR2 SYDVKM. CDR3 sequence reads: CASSSRLADDYNEQFF. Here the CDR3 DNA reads TGTGCCAGCAGTTCCCGACTAGCCGACGACTACAATGAGCAGTTCTTC.

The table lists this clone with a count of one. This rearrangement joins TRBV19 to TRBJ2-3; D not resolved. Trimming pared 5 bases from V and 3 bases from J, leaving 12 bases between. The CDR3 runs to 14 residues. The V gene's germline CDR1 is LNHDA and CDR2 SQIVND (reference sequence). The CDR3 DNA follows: TGTGCCAGTAGTTTGGCGAGGTCGACAGATACGCAGTATTTT. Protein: CASSLARSTDTQYF.

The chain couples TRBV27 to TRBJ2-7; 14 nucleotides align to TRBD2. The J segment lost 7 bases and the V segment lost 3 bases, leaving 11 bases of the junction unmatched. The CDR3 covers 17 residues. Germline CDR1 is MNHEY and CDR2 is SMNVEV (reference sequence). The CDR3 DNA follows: TGTGCCAGCAGTTTCAGGATCGGGACTAGCGGGAGTAGGGAGCAGTACTTC. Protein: CASSFRIGTSGSREQYF.

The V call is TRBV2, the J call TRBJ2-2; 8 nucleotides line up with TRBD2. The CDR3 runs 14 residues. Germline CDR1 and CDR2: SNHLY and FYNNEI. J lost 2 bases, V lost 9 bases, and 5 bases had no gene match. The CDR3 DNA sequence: TGTGCCAGTATGACTAGCGAAAACACCGGGGAGCTGTTTTTT. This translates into CASMTSENTGELFF.

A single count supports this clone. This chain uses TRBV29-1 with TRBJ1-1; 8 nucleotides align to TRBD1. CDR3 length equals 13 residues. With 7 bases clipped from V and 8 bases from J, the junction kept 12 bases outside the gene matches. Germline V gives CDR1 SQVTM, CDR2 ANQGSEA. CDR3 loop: CSASGQGAREAFF. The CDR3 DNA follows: TGCAGCGCCTCCGGACAGGGTGCGAGGGAAGCTTTCTTT.